A single sample is the source of the 23 T cell receptor beta chains below, sequenced in a study of blood T cell repertoires in COVID-19. The table came from immunoSEQ multiplex PCR; TCRdb's copy has only in-frame clones and leaves some out. The sample carries about 240,000 clones, roughly 86% recorded once. Sequencing was performed on peripheral blood. The origin of the receptors is a man at least 80 years old with acute or convalescent COVID-19.

V usage is TRBV6-2 or TRBV6-3 and J usage is TRBJ2-5; 7 nucleotides line up with TRBD2. The trim removed 4 bases at V and 7 bases at J, leaving 6 bases unmatched. CDR1 and CDR2 (germline): MNHEY, SVGEGT. This CDR3 contains 13 residues. The CDR3 nucleotides are TGTGCCAGCAGTTTTCTAGCGGAAGCGACCCAGTACTTC. This gives the protein CASSFLAEATQYF.

The V call is TRBV27, the J call TRBJ2-2, with 10 bases matching TRBD2. CDR3 length: 20 amino acids. Germline assignment: CDR1 MNHEY and CDR2 SMNVEV (reference sequence). V shed 7 bases and J 2 bases; nucleotides not matched to a gene: 19. The CDR3 reads CASTLWGSEGLASNTGELFF. The CDR3 DNA is TGTGCCAGCACCCTATGGGGATCTGAGGGACTAGCGAGCAACACCGGGGAGCTGTTTTTT.

The chain couples TRBV6-5 to TRBJ1-4, with D maybe TRBD1 (5 bases). The CDR3 contains 15 residues. The ends were cut back, 0 bases at V and 8 bases at J, with 13 bases in the middle. Germline CDR1 MNHEY, CDR2 SVGAGI. Here the CDR3 DNA reads TGTGCCAGCAGTTACTCCCGGGCCCGGGGGGAAAAACTGTTTTTT. Its protein product is CASSYSRARGEKLFF.

J is TRBJ1-5 and V is TRBV15; possibly TRBD1 for D (5 bases). V was cut by 0 bases and J by 5 bases, with 11 bases left in between. CDR3 size: 15 residues. In germline, CDR1 is LNHNV, CDR2 YYDKDF (reference sequence). The CDR3 is CATSRDNRNYQPQHF. The CDR3 DNA reads as TGTGCCACCAGCAGAGATAACAGGAATTATCAGCCCCAGCATTTT.

This rearrangement joins TRBV12-3 or TRBV12-4 to TRBJ1-1, with D uncertain. The germline V and J ends were trimmed by 2 bases and 1 base, with 2 bases remaining between them. The CDR3 length is 12 residues. The CDR3 sequence: CASSLRNTEAFF. The CDR3 nucleotides read TGTGCCAGCAGTTTACGGAACACTGAAGCTTTCTTT.

V gene TRBV28 combines with J gene TRBJ2-7; D perhaps matches TRBD1 (6 bases). The CDR3 contains 17 residues. Deletions cut 6 bases from V and 3 bases from J, with 24 bases between. Germline V gene lookup returns CDR1 MDHEN and CDR2 SYDVKM. The CDR3 protein is CASSPPSAGATYYEQYF. For the CDR3, the DNA is TGTGCCAGCAGCCCACCCTCGGCAGGGGCGACTTACTACGAGCAGTACTTC.

The rearrangement links TRBV6-5 to TRBJ2-1, with unresolved D. The CDR3 spans 15 residues. V was pared by 3 bases and J by 6 bases, with 15 bases between. Germline loops: CDR1 MNHEY, CDR2 SVGAGI. In DNA, the CDR3 is TGTGCCAGCAGTTATTCCTACGGGTCAAGCAATGAGCAGTTCTTC. It encodes CASSYSYGSSNEQFF.

The V gene is TRBV5-4, the J gene TRBJ2-1; D gene ambiguous. The CDR3 totals 16 residues. V shed 1 base and J shed 1 base, with 12 bases lying between them. In germline, CDR1 is SGHNT, CDR2 YYREEE (reference sequence). This CDR3 is CASSLPNRASYNEQFF. The DNA for the CDR3 is TGTGCCAGCAGCTTGCCCAATAGAGCTTCCTACAATGAGCAGTTCTTC. The full variable domain, in which reference TRBV5-4 and TRBJ2-1 provide the parts outside the CDR3, is ETGVTQSPTHLIKTRGQQVTLRCSSQSGHNTVSWYQQALGQGPQFIFQYYREEENGRGNFPPRFSGLQFPNYSSELNVNALELDDSALYLCASSLPNRASYNEQFFGPGTRLTVL.

The chain joins TRBV6-5 to TRBJ1-2; no definite D call. Germline lookup yields CDR1 MNHEY and CDR2 SVGAGI. V was clipped by 8 bases and J by 7 bases, with 23 bases between them. The CDR3 is made up of 15 amino acids. CDR3 bases: TGTGCCAGCCGGTTCGATAGGGTGGGAGTGGGTGGCTACACCTTC. As protein: CASRFDRVGVGGYTF.

The rearrangement uses TRBV27 and TRBJ2-2, with D possibly being TRBD2 (6 bases). Deletions cut 4 bases from V and 4 bases from J, with 13 bases between. This CDR3 is 15 amino acids long. CDR1 is MNHEY, CDR2 SMNVEV, per germline (reference sequence). In DNA form, the CDR3 reads TGTGCCAGCAGTTCCGGACTAACAAGCACCGGGGAGCTGTTTTTT. Protein: CASSSGLTSTGELFF.

The chain uses TRBV24-1 and TRBJ1-5, with D hard to call. V was clipped by 9 bases and J by 0 bases, with 11 bases between them. The CDR3 contains 14 residues. Germline assignment: CDR1 KGHDR and CDR2 SFDVKD. The CDR3 loop is CATGREDSNQPQHF. CDR3 coding DNA: TGTGCCACCGGAAGGGAGGATAGCAATCAGCCCCAGCATTTT.

The J gene is TRBJ1-2, the V gene TRBV6-2 or TRBV6-3; TRBD1 agrees at 12 bases. The germline V gene has CDR1 MNHEY and CDR2 SVGEGT. V dropped 6 bases and J dropped 7; count of bases not matched to a gene: 6. This CDR3 has 14 amino acids. CDR3 coding DNA: TGTGCCAGCAGCGGGGGACAGGGGGCTCGTGGCTACACCTTC. Translated, it gives CASSGGQGARGYTF.

This sequence joins TRBV19 and TRBJ2-7; 10 bases are shared with TRBD2. V dropped 4 bases and J dropped 2; count of bases not matched to a gene: 8. The germline CDR1 and CDR2 sequences are LNHDA and SQIVND (reference sequence). The CDR3 runs to 16 residues. DNA for the CDR3: TGTGCCAGTAGTACGACAGCGGGAGGGCCGCCCTACGAGCAGTACTTC. Translation: CASSTTAGGPPYEQYF.

The chain carries TRBV7-9 and TRBJ1-4, with 10 bases lining up with TRBD1. Trimming took 7 bases from V and 1 from J; bases not matched to a gene: 6. There are 16 residues in the CDR3. The germline gives CDR1 SEHNR, CDR2 FQNEAQ (reference sequence). This CDR3 reads CASTEGDRGTNEKLFF. The CDR3 region has the DNA TGTGCCAGCACCGAAGGGGACAGGGGAACTAATGAAAAACTGTTTTTT.

The chain employs TRBV3-1 (or the pseudogene TRBV3-2) and TRBJ2-5, with 9 bases fitting TRBD2. Germline loops: CDR1 LGHDT, CDR2 YNNKEL (reference sequence). The CDR3 totals 17 residues. The junction had 13 bases not matched to a gene; V was cut back by 4 bases and J by 4 bases. The CDR3, as DNA: TGTGCCAGCAGCCCCGGGAGGTCTAGCGGGATCGGAGAGACCCAGTACTTC. Translated, it gives CASSPGRSSGIGETQYF.

The genes are TRBV2 and TRBJ2-1; 8 bases fit TRBD2. This CDR3 is built from 14 residues. Germline CDR1 and CDR2: SNHLY and FYNNEI. Trimming removed 5 bases from V and 6 bases from J; junction bases left unmatched: 6. In nucleotides, the CDR3 is TGTGCCAGCAGTTCCTCGGGACTAGGCAATGAGCAGTTCTTC. Its protein is CASSSSGLGNEQFF.

V is TRBV7-8 and J is TRBJ2-1; the match to TRBD2 covers 9 bases. Germline lookup yields CDR1 SGHVS and CDR2 FQNEAQ. The length of the CDR3 is 15 residues. Unmatched junction bases numbered 11, after V lost 5 bases and J lost 9 bases. The CDR3 spells CASSPGTSGRLEQFF. The CDR3 DNA follows: TGTGCCAGCAGCCCCGGGACCAGCGGGAGGCTTGAGCAGTTCTTC.

This rearrangement joins TRBV11-2 to TRBJ2-1, with TRBD2 identical over 10 bases. V shed 5 bases and J 9 bases; nucleotides not matched to a gene: 7. Germline CDR1 reads SGHAT; CDR2 reads FQNNGV. The CDR3 has 14 amino acids. The CDR3 DNA reads TGTGCCAGCAGCGAAGCGGGAGGGCCCGGTGAGCAGTTCTTC. Its protein product is CASSEAGGPGEQFF. The variable domain in full, with the rest retrieved from reference TRBV11-2 and TRBJ2-1, is EAGVAQSPRYKIIEKRQSVAFWCNPISGHATLYWYQQILGQGPKLLIQFQNNGVVDDSQLPKDRFSAERLKGVDSTLKIQPAKLEDSAVYLCASSEAGGPGEQFFGPGTRLTVL.

This clone was picked up a small number of times. This sequence joins TRBV7-8 and TRBJ2-7; D is undetermined. V was clipped by 5 bases and J by 4 bases, with 9 bases between them. This CDR3 region has 12 residues. Germline assignment: CDR1 SGHVS and CDR2 FQNEAQ. Here the CDR3 DNA reads TGTGCCAGCAGCCCGGGTGAGTACGAGCAGTACTTC. Its translation is CASSPGEYEQYF. Looking up the rest from reference TRBV7-8 and TRBJ2-7 gives the full variable domain: GAGVSQSPRYKVAKRGQDVALRCDPISGHVSLFWYQQALGQGPEFLTYFQNEAQLDKSGLPSDRFFAERPEGSVSTLKIQRTQQEDSAVYLCASSPGEYEQYFGPGTRLTVT.

This clone has just a few counts. The chain employs TRBV6-4 and TRBJ2-1; TRBD2 is a possible D gene (5 bases). In germline, CDR1 is MRHNA, CDR2 SNTAGT. CDR3 size: 14 residues. V was clipped by 2 bases and J by 10 bases, with 15 bases between them. CDR3 sequence reads: CASSDLSGPKEQFF. In DNA form, the CDR3 reads TGTGCCAGCAGTGACCTCAGCGGCCCGAAGGAGCAGTTCTTC.

This chain uses TRBV19 with TRBJ1-2; 7 bases align to TRBD1. Looked up from germline, CDR1 is LNHDA and CDR2 is SQIVND (reference sequence). V lost 5 bases and J lost 2; bases outside the gene matches: 8. The CDR3 is 15 residues long. The CDR3 here is CASSVTGSKNYGYTF. The CDR3 DNA reads TGTGCCAGTAGTGTGACAGGGTCAAAGAACTATGGCTACACCTTC.

The chain carries TRBV6-5 and TRBJ1-1; D gene unclear. The ends were cut back, 0 bases at V and 3 bases at J, with 11 bases in the middle. The CDR3 totals 15 residues. Germline assignment: CDR1 MNHEY and CDR2 SVGAGI. The CDR3 sequence is CASSYSAGLDTEAFF. The CDR3 coding sequence is TGTGCCAGCAGTTACTCAGCGGGCCTAGACACTGAAGCTTTCTTT.

The V and J genes are TRBV11-3 and TRBJ2-3; tentatively, D is TRBD2 (5 bases). Germline loops: CDR1 SGHNT, CDR2 YENEEA. This CDR3 is built from 12 residues. Trimming took 5 bases from V and 8 from J, leaving 11 bases between them. CDR3 sequence: CASSQEAGTQYF. The CDR3 DNA reads TGTGCCAGCAGCCAGGAGGCGGGTACGCAGTATTTT.